Below are 20 T cell receptor beta chains sequenced from a single sample in a study of T-cell reconstitution after alpha-beta-depleted transplantation in children. Library preparation (for TCRbeta) was performed with unique molecular identifiers. TCRdb processed the PCR reads anew with MiXCR; each CDR3 protein has one entry. The sample contains roughly 350,000 distinct CDR3 sequences, 9% to 12% of which appear only once. Material: PBMCs from the stem cell graft donor, obtained from the stem cell graft. The receptors were gathered from a human donor who donated a stem cell graft to a child with acute lymphoblastic leukemia.

This clonotype was picked up many times. This chain links TRBV5-1 with TRBJ2-1; TRBD2 aligns across 7 bases. V trimming: 7 bases; J trimming: 6 bases; junction bases outside the gene matches: 10. The CDR3 contains 14 residues. CDR1 and CDR2 from the germline V gene are SGHRS and YFSETQ. The CDR3 sequence: CASGLGTTFNEQFF. CDR3 DNA: TGCGCCAGCGGCCTTGGGACTACCTTCAATGAGCAGTTCTTC.

The V gene is TRBV15, the J gene TRBJ2-1; D possibly matches TRBD1 or TRBD2 (5 bases each). Germline CDR1 and CDR2: LNHNV and YYDKDF (reference sequence). The CDR3 runs to 17 residues. Deletions cut 3 bases from V and 4 bases from J, with 19 bases between. Here the CDR3 reads CATSSPPTAAIYNEQFF. The CDR3 DNA sequence: TGTGCCACCAGCAGCCCCCCGACAGCGGCAATATACAATGAGCAGTTCTTC. The full variable domain, its missing parts supplied by reference TRBV15 and TRBJ2-1, is DAMVIQNPRYQVTQFGKPVTLSCSQTLNHNVMYWYQQKSSQAPKLLFHYYDKDFNNEADTPDNFQSRRPNTSFCFLDIRSPGLGDTAMYLCATSSPPTAAIYNEQFFGPGTRLTVL.

V and J are TRBV4-1 and TRBJ1-2; 8 nucleotides align to TRBD1. From germline, CDR1 is MGHRA and CDR2 YSYEKL. The CDR3 totals 15 residues. After removal of 4 bases from V and 0 bases from J, the junction contained 4 bases not matched to a gene. The CDR3 DNA reads TGCGCCAGCAGCCCCGGGACAGGAGCTAACTATGGCTACACCTTC. This translates into CASSPGTGANYGYTF.

This chain links TRBV12-3 or TRBV12-4 with TRBJ2-1; D remains unclear. The CDR3 extends over 17 amino acids. With 4 bases removed from V and 9 bases from J, the gap between germline ends came to 25 bases. This CDR3 is CASSSLVGPSCTREQFF. The CDR3 DNA sequence: TGTGCCAGCAGTTCCCTCGTAGGCCCATCGTGCACCCGTGAGCAGTTCTTC.

This clonotype was observed many times. The chain is built from TRBV12-3 or TRBV12-4 and TRBJ2-5; 10 bases are a match to TRBD2. The V segment lost 5 bases and the J segment 5 bases; nucleotides outside the gene matches: 2. CDR3 length equals 13 residues. The CDR3 is CASSSSGRETQYF. The CDR3 nucleotides read TGTGCCAGCAGTAGTAGCGGGAGGGAGACCCAGTACTTC.

This clonotype occurred a few times. J is TRBJ2-2 and V is TRBV5-1; 8 nucleotides line up with TRBD2. The CDR3 sequence is 15 residues long. Unmatched junction bases numbered 3, after V lost 1 base and J lost 4 bases. The germline V gene encodes CDR1 SGHRS and CDR2 YFSETQ. CDR3 nucleotides: TGCGCCAGCAGCTTGAACGCGGGAGGCACCGGGGAGCTGTTTTTT. It translates to CASSLNAGGTGELFF.

The table lists this clonotype with a few counts. V and J are TRBV5-1 and TRBJ2-1, with 12 bases that match TRBD2. The CDR3 totals 15 residues. Trimming removed 0 bases from V and 9 bases from J; junction bases left unmatched: 4. Per germline, CDR1 SGHRS and CDR2 YFSETQ. CDR3 nucleotides: TGCGCCAGCAGCTTGGCCGAGACTAGCGGGAGTGAGCAGTTCTTC. Amino acids: CASSLAETSGSEQFF.

This clonotype was counted a few times. This chain links TRBV5-1 with TRBJ1-6; D call uncertain. CDR3 length: 15 amino acids. Deletions cut 5 bases from V and 9 bases from J, with 18 bases between. Germline V gene sequence: CDR1 SGHRS, CDR2 YFSETQ. The CDR3, as DNA: TGCGCCAGCAGTCTAGCCGGGCCCCAATTTTCACCCCTCCACTTT. This translates into CASSLAGPQFSPLHF.

The V gene is TRBV10-3, the J gene TRBJ2-7, with TRBD1 identical over 7 bases. Germline CDR1 is ENHRY and CDR2 is SYGVKD. Losses at the gene ends were 0 bases for V and 12 bases for J; bases not matched to a gene: 11. The CDR3 has 14 amino acids. The chain's CDR3 is CAISESLGQAGRYF. In DNA, the CDR3 is TGTGCCATCAGTGAGTCCCTTGGACAGGCCGGACGGTACTTC.

The V and J genes are TRBV5-1 and TRBJ1-2; D is unclear. The CDR3 extends over 13 amino acids. Per the germline V gene, CDR1 is SGHRS and CDR2 is YFSETQ. V dropped 2 bases and J dropped 5 bases, with 10 bases sitting between them. CDR3 sequence (DNA): TGCGCCAGCAGCTTTAATAGCCAGTATGGCTACACCTTC. It encodes CASSFNSQYGYTF.

Worth noting for this clonotype: A junction boundary mismatches the germline segment, possibly from a read error. V gene TRBV20-1 combines with J gene TRBJ2-4; D unresolved. CDR3 size: 15 residues. Germline V gene lookup returns CDR1 DFQATT and CDR2 SNEGSKA (reference sequence). The CDR3 coding sequence is TGCTGTGCTAGAGATCCGAAGGGTGCCAAAAACATTCAGTACTTC. It codes for CCARDPKGAKNIQYF.

Ten or more counts support this clonotype. This chain joins TRBV5-1 and TRBJ2-3; weak D call: TRBD1 (6 bases). V was trimmed by 5 bases and J by 5 bases, leaving 12 bases between them. This CDR3 comprises 13 residues. CDR1 and CDR2 from the germline V gene are SGHRS and YFSETQ. CDR3 nucleotides: TGCGCCAGCAGTTTACAGGGAGAAGATACGCAGTATTTT. Translated, it gives CASSLQGEDTQYF.

This chain's CDR3 is CSAKPGTSGSYEQYF. CDR3 bases: TGCAGTGCCAAACCAGGGACTAGCGGGAGCTACGAGCAGTACTTC. The chain joins TRBV20-1 to TRBJ2-7; TRBD2 agrees at 14 bases. CDR3 length: 15 amino acids. Per germline, CDR1 DFQATT and CDR2 SNEGSKA (reference sequence). J lost 3 bases, V lost 6 bases, and 7 bases had no gene match.

This clonotype was counted at least ten times. This sequence joins TRBV3-1 and TRBJ2-5; a possible D gene is TRBD2 (5 bases). The CDR3 totals 14 residues. Between the trimmed V and J ends, which lost 10 bases and 3 bases, there was a span of 18 bases. CDR1 and CDR2 (germline): LGHDT, YNNKEL (reference sequence). The DNA for the CDR3 is TGTGCCACCACGGGATGGCTAGCCGAAGAGACCCAGTACTTC. Amino acids: CATTGWLAEETQYF.

For this clonotype: A read error may explain this, as a much larger clone is one base away. The CDR3 region has the DNA TGTGCCAGCAGCCCCCGCATGGGGTACGAGCAGTACTTC. This translates into CASSPRMGYEQYF. The rearrangement uses TRBV4-2 and TRBJ2-7; D not certain. V gave up 4 bases and J gave up 4 bases, with 11 bases separating them. Germline V CDR1 and CDR2: LGHNA, YNFKEQ. This CDR3 region has 13 residues.

This clonotype has ten or more counts. The J gene is TRBJ2-2, the V gene TRBV7-9; TRBD2 agrees at 11 bases. Germline assignment: CDR1 SEHNR and CDR2 FQNEAQ (reference sequence). V shed 5 bases, J shed 2 bases, and the junction held 4 bases outside the gene matches. This CDR3 comprises 16 residues. CDR3 amino acids: CASSPRLAGNTGELFF. The CDR3 DNA reads as TGTGCCAGCAGCCCAAGACTAGCGGGAAACACCGGGGAGCTGTTTTTT.

The chain uses TRBV18 and TRBJ2-1, with 10 bases matching TRBD2. CDR3 length equals 15 residues. With V trimmed by 3 bases and J by 7 bases, 6 bases remained unmatched. Germline V gene sequence: CDR1 KGHSH, CDR2 LQKENI. The CDR3 DNA sequence: TGTGCCAGCTCACCCGGGACTAGCGTGAGTAATGAGCAGTTCTTC. Residues: CASSPGTSVSNEQFF.

This clonotype was counted many times. This rearrangement joins TRBV7-2 to TRBJ1-1; 7 bases are shared with TRBD1. The V and J ends lost 1 base and 4 bases, in that order; junction bases with no gene match: 6. The CDR3 is 15 residues long. The germline CDR1 and CDR2 sequences are SGHTA and FQGNSA. DNA of the CDR3: TGTGCCAGCAGCTTAGAAGGGGGCGGGAGCACTGAAGCTTTCTTT. Amino acids: CASSLEGGGSTEAFF.

This clonotype was seen at least ten times. The chain recombines TRBV7-9 with TRBJ1-4; possibly TRBD1 for D (5 bases). Germline lookup yields CDR1 SEHNR and CDR2 FQNEAQ (reference sequence). The CDR3 length is 17 residues. Trimming pared 7 bases from V and 0 bases from J, leaving 18 bases between. The CDR3 DNA is TGTGCCAGCACCGGGAACCGGGCAGGGACAACTAATGAAAAACTGTTTTTT. Protein product: CASTGNRAGTTNEKLFF.

This rearrangement joins TRBV28 to TRBJ2-2; weak D call: TRBD1 (6 bases). This CDR3 is built from 13 residues. V was shortened by 6 bases and J by 6 bases, with 11 bases between the two germline ends. The V gene's germline CDR1 is MDHEN and CDR2 SYDVKM. The CDR3 protein is CASSYREAGELFF. In DNA form, the CDR3 reads TGTGCCAGCAGCTACAGGGAAGCCGGGGAGCTGTTTTTT.